These 3 T cell receptor beta chains share one sample of origin, sequenced in a study of OX40 agonist ivuxolimab in advanced cancers. Produced via immunoSEQ multiplex PCR; TCRdb's table is partial and in-frame only. The table records tens of thousands of clones, around nine tenths of them present only once. Sequenced material: CD4+ or CD8+ T cells sorted from blood, taken in a trial of the OX40 agonist ivuxolimab. These receptors were taken from an adult with an advanced solid tumor such as melanoma, head and neck, liver or kidney cancer.

The gene calls are TRBV5-5 and TRBJ2-3, with TRBD1 matching 7 bases. The CDR3 loop spans 14 amino acids. CDR1 SGHKS and CDR2 YYEKEE come from the germline V gene (reference sequence). The V and J ends lost 1 base and 3 bases, in that order; junction bases with no gene match: 2. As DNA, the CDR3 is TGTGCCAGCAGCTTGCGACAGGGAACAGATACGCAGTATTTT. It yields the protein CASSLRQGTDTQYF.

V and J are TRBV2 and TRBJ2-5, with D possibly matching TRBD2 (7 bases). Trimming took 3 bases from V and 4 from J, leaving 9 bases between them. The CDR3 sequence is 13 residues long. In germline, CDR1 is SNHLY, CDR2 FYNNEI. The CDR3 bases are TGTGCCAGCAGTGACGGGGGGCTAGAGACCCAGTACTTC. Residues: CASSDGGLETQYF.

The CDR3 loop reads CAWSKGLGETQYF. Written as DNA, the CDR3 is TGTGCCTGGAGTAAAGGGCTGGGGGAGACCCAGTACTTC. The chain employs TRBV30 and TRBJ2-5; D ambiguous. V lost 2 bases to trimming and J lost 5 bases, with 12 bases between them. CDR1 and CDR2 (germline): GTSNPN, SVGIG (reference sequence). The CDR3 loop spans 13 amino acids.